Shown below are 5 T cell receptor beta chains from a single sample sequenced in a study of blood T cell repertoires in COVID-19. Repertoires were generated with immunoSEQ multiplex PCR, while TCRdb's copy carries only in-frame clones and drops some. The sample lists more than 150,000 clones; 60% to 80% were seen once. Sequenced: peripheral blood. The source of these receptors is a woman in her sixties or seventies with acute or convalescent COVID-19.

The chain uses TRBV27 and TRBJ2-7; weak D call: TRBD2 (6 bases). V was cut by 0 bases and J by 7 bases, with 19 bases left in between. CDR1 MNHEY and CDR2 SMNVEV come from the germline V gene (reference sequence). CDR3 size: 16 residues. The CDR3 protein is CASSLSMEGPQTEQYF. The CDR3 region has the DNA TGTGCCAGCAGTTTATCTATGGAGGGTCCCCAAACGGAGCAGTACTTC.

This clone was detected once. The chain combines TRBV2 with TRBJ2-7; tentative D call: TRBD1 (6 bases). This CDR3 region has 15 residues. V was clipped by 6 bases and J by 2 bases, with 17 bases between them. CDR1 and CDR2 from the germline V gene are SNHLY and FYNNEI. The CDR3 region has the DNA TGTGCCAGCAGGACAGACTTGGGGGCCCCCTACGAGCAGTACTTC. Translating it yields CASRTDLGAPYEQYF.

J is TRBJ2-1 and V is TRBV7-9, with 8 bases aligning to TRBD2. Germline V lookup: CDR1 SEHNR, CDR2 FQNEAQ (reference sequence). The CDR3 has 17 residues. V lost 2 bases and J lost 4; bases outside the gene matches: 10. For the CDR3, the DNA is TGTGCCAGCAGCTTACCCCCCTACGGGAGGGAATACAATGAGCAGTTCTTC. It is translated as CASSLPPYGREYNEQFF.

The gene calls are TRBV3-1 (or the pseudogene TRBV3-2) and TRBJ2-5, with D unresolved. V shed 3 bases and J shed 5 bases, with 7 bases lying between them. The CDR3 is 12 residues long. The germline CDR1 and CDR2 sequences are LGHDT and YNNKEL (reference sequence). The CDR3 loop reads CASSQARETQYF. CDR3 coding DNA: TGTGCCAGCAGCCAGGCTAGGGAGACCCAGTACTTC.

This chain links TRBV5-6 with TRBJ2-3; 11 bases align to TRBD2. From germline, CDR1 is SGHDT and CDR2 YYEEEE. The ends lost 4 bases at V and 0 bases at J; junction bases unmatched: 4. The CDR3 is 16 residues long. CDR3 DNA: TGTGCCAGCAGCGCCCTAGCGGGAGGCAGCACAGATACGCAGTATTTT. This gives the protein CASSALAGGSTDTQYF.